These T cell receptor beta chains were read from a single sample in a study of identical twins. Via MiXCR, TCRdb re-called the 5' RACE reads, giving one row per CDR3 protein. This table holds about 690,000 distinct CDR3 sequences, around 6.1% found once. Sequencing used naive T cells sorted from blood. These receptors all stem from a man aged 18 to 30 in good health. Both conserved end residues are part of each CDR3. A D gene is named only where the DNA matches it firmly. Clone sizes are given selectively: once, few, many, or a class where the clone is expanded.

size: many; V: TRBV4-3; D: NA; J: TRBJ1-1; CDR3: CASSQDSLGVEAFF; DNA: TGCGCCAGCAGCCAAGATTCCCTAGGGGTTGAAGCTTTCTTT
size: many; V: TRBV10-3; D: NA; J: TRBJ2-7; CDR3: CAIRAGTNPYEQYF; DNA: TGTGCCATCAGAGCTGGGACAAACCCCTACGAGCAGTACTTC
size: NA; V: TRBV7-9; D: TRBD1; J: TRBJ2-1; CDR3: CASSLETTGTGNNEQFF; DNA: TGTGCCAGCAGCTTGGAAACGACCGGGACAGGGAACAATGAGCAGTTCTTC
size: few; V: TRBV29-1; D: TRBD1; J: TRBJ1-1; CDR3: CSAGTERDPTEAFF; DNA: TGCAGCGCCGGGACAGAGAGGGACCCCACTGAAGCTTTCTTT
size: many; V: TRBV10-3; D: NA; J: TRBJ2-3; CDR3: CAIRSTDTQYF; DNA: TGTGCCATCAGGAGCACAGATACGCAGTATTTT
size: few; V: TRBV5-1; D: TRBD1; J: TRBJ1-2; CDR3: CASSWGQGTNYGYTF; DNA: TGCGCCAGCAGCTGGGGACAGGGTACTAACTATGGCTACACCTTC
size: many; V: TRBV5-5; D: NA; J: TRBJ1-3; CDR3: CASSEPGLNSGNTIYF; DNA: TGTGCCAGCAGCGAGCCGGGACTGAACTCTGGAAACACCATATATTTT
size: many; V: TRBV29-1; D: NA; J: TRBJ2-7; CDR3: CSVGGAVAYEQYF; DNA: TGCAGCGTTGGGGGGGCCGTTGCCTACGAGCAGTACTTC
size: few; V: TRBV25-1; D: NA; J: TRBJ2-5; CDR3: CASSDIRAAETQYF; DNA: TGTGCCAGCAGTGATATTCGGGCGGCAGAGACCCAGTACTTC
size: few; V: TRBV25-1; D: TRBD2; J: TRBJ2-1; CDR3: CASSGTSGIEEQFF; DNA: TGTGCCAGCAGCGGGACTAGCGGGATAGAGGAGCAGTTCTTC
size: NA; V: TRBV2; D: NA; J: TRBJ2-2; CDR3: CASSASLFGELFF; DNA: TGTGCCAGCAGTGCTAGCTTATTCGGGGAGCTGTTTTTT
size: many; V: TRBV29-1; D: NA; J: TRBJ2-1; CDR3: CSVAEGLTGLNEQFF; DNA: TGCAGCGTTGCAGAAGGGCTGACTGGTCTAAATGAGCAGTTCTTC
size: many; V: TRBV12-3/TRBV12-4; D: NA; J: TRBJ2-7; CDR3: CASSFKGPVYEQYF; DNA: TGTGCCAGCAGTTTTAAGGGTCCCGTCTACGAGCAGTACTTC
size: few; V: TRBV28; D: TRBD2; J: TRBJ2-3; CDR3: CASSPLRLAGGPGTQYF; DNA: TGTGCCAGCAGCCCCTTACGACTAGCGGGAGGGCCGGGTACGCAGTATTTT
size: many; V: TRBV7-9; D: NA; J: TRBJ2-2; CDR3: CASSHRRDAGELFF; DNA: TGTGCCAGCAGCCACCGCAGGGATGCCGGGGAGCTGTTTTTT
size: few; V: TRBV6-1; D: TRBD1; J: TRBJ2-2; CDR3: CASSEPRGLAGELFF; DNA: TGTGCCAGCAGTGAGCCCAGGGGGCTTGCCGGGGAGCTGTTTTTT
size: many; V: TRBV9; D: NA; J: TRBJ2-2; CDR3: CASSPFGTNTGELFF; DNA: TGTGCCAGCAGCCCCTTTGGGACAAACACCGGGGAGCTGTTTTTT
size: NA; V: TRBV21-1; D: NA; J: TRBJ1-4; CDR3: CASSPHRTEGTNEKLFF; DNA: TGTGCCAGCAGCCCACATAGAACTGAGGGAACTAATGAAAAACTGTTTTTT
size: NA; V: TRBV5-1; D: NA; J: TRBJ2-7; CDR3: CASSLTDPREQYF; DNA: TGCGCCAGCAGCTTGACCGATCCGAGGGAGCAGTACTTC
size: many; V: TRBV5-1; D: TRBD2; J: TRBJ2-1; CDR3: CASSPGLAGANEQFF; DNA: TGCGCCAGCAGCCCCGGACTAGCGGGAGCGAATGAGCAGTTCTTC
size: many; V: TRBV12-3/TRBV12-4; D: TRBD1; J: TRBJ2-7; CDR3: CASSLAPGQGWYEQYF; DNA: TGTGCCAGCAGTTTAGCCCCGGGACAGGGATGGTACGAGCAGTACTTC
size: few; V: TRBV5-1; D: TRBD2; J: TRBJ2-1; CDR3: CASSLRLTSGTNEQFF; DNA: TGCGCCAGCAGCCTTCGTTTGACTAGCGGGACCAATGAGCAGTTCTTC
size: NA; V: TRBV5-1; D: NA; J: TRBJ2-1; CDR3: CASDESGRDYNEQFF; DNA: TGCGCCAGCGACGAAAGCGGGCGCGACTACAATGAGCAGTTCTTC
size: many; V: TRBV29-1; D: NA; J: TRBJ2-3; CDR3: CSVVGLDTQYF; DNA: TGCAGCGTTGTGGGGTTAGATACGCAGTATTTT
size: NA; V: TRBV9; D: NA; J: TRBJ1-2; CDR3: CASSGHGTYGYTF; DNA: TGTGCCAGCAGCGGCCACGGGACATATGGCTACACCTTC
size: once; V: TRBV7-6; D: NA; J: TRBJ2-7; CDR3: CASTSVGGGDQYF; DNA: TGTGCCAGCACCTCAGTTGGTGGAGGCGATCAGTACTTC
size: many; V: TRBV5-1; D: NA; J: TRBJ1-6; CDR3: CASSEGVSGSYNSPLHF; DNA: TGCGCCAGCAGCGAAGGGGTGTCCGGGTCCTATAATTCACCCCTCCACTTT
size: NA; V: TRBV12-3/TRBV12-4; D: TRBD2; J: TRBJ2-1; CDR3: CASSFPSGIYNEQFF; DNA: TGTGCCAGCAGTTTTCCTAGCGGCATATACAATGAGCAGTTCTTC
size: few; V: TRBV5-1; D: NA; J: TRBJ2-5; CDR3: CASSLRGERETQYF; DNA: TGCGCCAGCAGCTTGAGGGGGGAGAGAGAGACCCAGTACTTC
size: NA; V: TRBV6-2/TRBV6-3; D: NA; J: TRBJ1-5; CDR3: CASSYKRSGSTPFNQPQHF; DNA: TGTGCCAGCAGTTACAAGCGATCAGGGTCCACACCGTTCAATCAGCCCCAGCATTTT